Shown below are 14 T cell receptor beta chains from a single sample sequenced in a study of T cell responses to AZD1222 COVID-19 vaccine. The method was immunoSEQ multiplex PCR; TCRdb's version includes in-frame clones alone and lacks a portion of them. The sample includes 95,000 to 150,000 clones, 70% to 90% of them seen just once. The sequencing used peripheral blood, collected on day 0 of AZD1222 vaccination. These TCRs come from an adult in good health.

This clone was detected only once. This sequence joins TRBV5-8 and TRBJ1-6; D gene uncertain. V was clipped by 2 bases and J by 8 bases, with 11 bases between them. Germline lookup yields CDR1 SGHTS and CDR2 YDEGEE. This CDR3 is built from 14 residues. CDR3 loop: CASSFRRTDSPLHF. CDR3 DNA sequence: TGTGCCAGCAGCTTTCGTAGGACCGATTCACCCCTCCACTTT.

This chain connects TRBV18 to TRBJ1-2; TRBD1 aligns across 7 bases. Trimming removed 5 bases from V and 2 bases from J; junction bases left unmatched: 2. The V gene's germline CDR1 is KGHSH and CDR2 LQKENI. The CDR3 has 13 residues. The CDR3 sequence is CASSGTDNYGYTF. The CDR3 DNA reads TGTGCCAGCTCAGGGACAGACAACTATGGCTACACCTTC. The entire variable domain, with the rest obtained from reference TRBV18 and TRBJ1-2, is as follows: NAGVMQNPRHLVRRRGQEARLRCSPMKGHSHVYWYRQLPEEGLKFMVYLQKENIIDESGMPKERFSAEFPKEGPSILRIQQVVRGDSAAYFCASSGTDNYGYTFGSGTRLTVV.

The chain employs TRBV27 and TRBJ1-2; D might be TRBD1 (5 bases). Looked up from germline, CDR1 is MNHEY and CDR2 is SMNVEV (reference sequence). CDR3 length: 17 amino acids. V lost 5 bases, J lost 3 bases, and 22 bases lay in between. For the CDR3, the DNA is TGTGCCAGCAGTACGTCCGGGACGCGACATTTAGACTATGGCTACACCTTC. Amino acids: CASSTSGTRHLDYGYTF.

This rearrangement joins TRBV6-4 to TRBJ1-2; perhaps TRBD1 as D (6 bases). CDR1 is MRHNA, CDR2 SNTAGT, per germline. This CDR3 contains 15 residues. Deletions cut 0 bases from V and 4 bases from J, with 12 bases between. This CDR3 is CASSDSREGGYGYTF. The CDR3, as DNA: TGTGCCAGCAGTGACTCTCGTGAGGGGGGCTATGGCTACACCTTC.

This sequence joins TRBV18 and TRBJ2-5; D possibly corresponds to TRBD2 (6 bases). The ends were cut back, 1 base at V and 3 bases at J, with 9 bases in the middle. The germline V gene encodes CDR1 KGHSH and CDR2 LQKENI. This CDR3 spans 14 amino acids. DNA for the CDR3: TGTGCCAGCTCACCACTAGGCGGGGAAGAGACCCAGTACTTC. Translated: CASSPLGGEETQYF.

This clone was seen once. This chain joins TRBV2 and TRBJ1-1; D perhaps matches TRBD1 (6 bases). Trimming removed 4 bases at V and 2 bases at J, with 11 bases between. The CDR3 runs to 14 residues. CDR1 is SNHLY, CDR2 FYNNEI, per germline. The CDR3 DNA reads TGTGCCAGCAGTGTCGAAGGGGGAAACACTGAAGCTTTCTTT. It translates to CASSVEGGNTEAFF.

This chain links TRBV28 with TRBJ2-1, with 8 positions matching TRBD2. V lost 5 bases to trimming and J lost 13 bases; unmatched junction nucleotides: 16. The CDR3 is made up of 15 amino acids. Germline V lookup: CDR1 MDHEN, CDR2 SYDVKM. This CDR3 is CASSRVPGGGPDQFF. CDR3 DNA: TGTGCCAGCAGTAGGGTCCCGGGGGGGGGCCCGGATCAGTTCTTC.

V and J are TRBV6-5 and TRBJ1-3; TRBD1 might be the D (6 bases). With 5 bases removed from V and 0 bases from J, the gap between germline ends came to 11 bases. CDR1 MNHEY and CDR2 SVGAGI come from the germline V gene. This CDR3 region has 15 residues. The CDR3 loop is CASSLNRDSGNTIYF. For the CDR3, the DNA is TGTGCCAGCAGTCTCAACAGGGACTCTGGAAACACCATATATTTT.

This chain connects TRBV7-9 to TRBJ2-7; perhaps TRBD1 as D (6 bases). In germline, CDR1 is SEHNR, CDR2 FQNEAQ (reference sequence). This CDR3 region has 13 residues. V gave up 5 bases and J gave up 3 bases, with 11 bases separating them. The CDR3: CASSAKDSYEQYF. In DNA, the CDR3 is TGTGCCAGCAGCGCAAAGGACAGCTACGAGCAGTACTTC.

V gene TRBV14 combines with J gene TRBJ2-2; TRBD2 matches 8 bases. The length of the CDR3 is 16 residues. CDR1 SGHDN and CDR2 FVKESK come from the germline V gene. J was trimmed by 1 base and V by 1 base; bases with no gene match: 2. CDR3 in DNA: TGTGCCAGCAGCCAAGTCGGGGGGGTGAACACCGGGGAGCTGTTTTTT. The encoded protein is CASSQVGGVNTGELFF.

The chain links TRBV11-2 to TRBJ1-3, with D possibly being TRBD1 (5 bases). The germline V and J ends were trimmed by 0 bases and 3 bases, with 6 bases remaining between them. The CDR3 has 14 amino acids. Germline CDR1 reads SGHAT; CDR2 reads FQNNGV. The CDR3 protein is CASSLDGGGNTIYF. DNA of the CDR3: TGTGCCAGCAGCTTAGACGGGGGTGGAAACACCATATATTTT.

The chain carries TRBV2 and TRBJ1-6; the D gene is possibly TRBD1 (6 bases). The CDR3 loop spans 14 amino acids. V lost 4 bases, J lost 10 bases, and 14 bases lay in between. Germline V gives CDR1 SNHLY, CDR2 FYNNEI. The CDR3 region is CASSASGQISPLHF. The CDR3 DNA reads TGTGCCAGCAGTGCATCCGGACAGATCTCACCCCTCCACTTT.

This sequence joins TRBV4-1 and TRBJ1-5; no clear D gene. The CDR3 is made up of 15 amino acids. Germline V gene data show CDR1 as MGHRA and CDR2 as YSYEKL. The germline V and J ends were trimmed by 0 bases and 4 bases, with 10 bases remaining between them. The CDR3 DNA reads as TGCGCCAGCAGCCAAGATTCTGCGGGAAATCAGCCCCAGCATTTT. Translating it yields CASSQDSAGNQPQHF.

This clone has a single count. The V call is TRBV28, the J call TRBJ1-2; perhaps TRBD1 as D (6 bases). CDR1 is MDHEN and CDR2 is SYDVKM in the germline V gene. The CDR3 sequence is 16 residues long. The V gene lost 6 bases and the J gene lost 6 bases, with 23 bases spanning the gap. The CDR3 spells CASSIAAAGAGDGYTF. CDR3 coding DNA: TGTGCCAGCAGCATAGCGGCGGCGGGGGCGGGGGATGGCTACACCTTC.